The rows below give T cell receptor beta chains drawn from one sample of a study of T cell responses to AZD1222 COVID-19 vaccine. The protocol was immunoSEQ multiplex PCR, while the TCRdb copy is restricted to in-frame clones and leaves out a portion. This sample has fewer than 200,000 clones; about 90% occur once, and the top ten carry around 10%. This specimen consisted of peripheral blood, obtained 28 days after the second AZD1222 dose. Receptors originate from an adult who received the AZD1222 COVID-19 vaccine. Both conserved end residues are part of each CDR3. The D gene is left open where the match is weak. Size is omitted from some rows. Given values are once, few, many or a class for expanded clones.

j_call v_call d_call clone_size cdr3_aa cdr3_nt
TRBJ2-2 TRBV7-6 . . CASSLVFGSELFF TGTGCCAGCAGCTTAGTCTTTGGATCGGAGCTGTTTTTT
TRBJ2-7 TRBV12-3/TRBV12-4 TRBD1 . CASTHRGEQYF TGTGCCAGCACCCACAGGGGGGAGCAGTACTTC
TRBJ1-1 TRBV7-2 . . CASSLKAGVTPTEAFF TGTGCCAGCAGCTTAAAGGCAGGGGTGACCCCCACTGAAGCTTTCTTT
TRBJ1-2 TRBV19 . . CASSIDEEYGYTF TGTGCCAGTAGTATAGATGAAGAATATGGCTACACCTTC
TRBJ1-5 TRBV6-2/TRBV6-3 . . CASSYSLGGEQPQHF TGTGCCAGCAGTTACTCATTGGGGGGAGAGCAGCCCCAGCATTTT
TRBJ2-1 TRBV19 . . CASSIDPGPGDHEQFF TGTGCCAGTAGTATAGACCCGGGACCCGGGGACCATGAGCAGTTCTTC
TRBJ1-5 TRBV5-4 . once CASSCVSSNQPQHF TGTGCCAGCAGCTGCGTGTCAAGCAATCAGCCCCAGCATTTT
TRBJ1-6 TRBV5-4 TRBD1 . CASSPGQENSPLHF TGTGCCAGCAGCCCGGGACAGGAGAATTCACCCCTCCACTTT
TRBJ2-7 TRBV6-5 . . CASSTGLNYEQYF TGTGCCAGCAGCACGGGTCTAAACTACGAGCAGTACTTC
TRBJ1-4 TRBV5-1 TRBD1 . CASSLSGGTGNEKLFF TGCGCCAGCAGCTTGAGTGGAGGGACAGGGAATGAAAAACTGTTTTTT
TRBJ1-2 TRBV28 . few CASSFGQKFYGYTF TGTGCCAGCAGTTTTGGTCAGAAATTCTATGGCTACACCTTC
TRBJ1-5 TRBV6-5 . . CASSNRGGNNQPQHF TGTGCCAGCAGTAACCGAGGGGGTAACAATCAGCCCCAGCATTTT
TRBJ2-3 TRBV19 TRBD2 . CASSMTGGAPDTQYF TGTGCCAGTAGTATGACGGGGGGGGCTCCAGATACGCAGTATTTT
TRBJ2-7 TRBV5-1 . . CASSFEYSYEQYF TGCGCCAGCAGCTTCGAGTACTCCTACGAGCAGTACTTC
TRBJ1-1 TRBV6-1 . . CASSEMGQNTEAFF TGTGCCAGCAGTGAAATGGGACAGAACACTGAAGCTTTCTTT
TRBJ2-7 TRBV5-1 . . CASAPRPAVGEQYF TGCGCCAGCGCCCCCAGACCGGCAGTGGGGGAGCAGTACTTC
TRBJ1-2 TRBV2 TRBD1 once CASSLTGRGSYTF TGTGCCAGCAGTCTGACAGGGAGGGGGAGCTACACCTTC
TRBJ1-2 TRBV5-6 . . CASSLVRGNGYTF TGTGCCAGCAGCTTGGTACGGGGGAATGGCTACACCTTC
TRBJ1-2 TRBV28 . . CASSFNRDDYGYTF TGTGCCAGCAGTTTCAACAGGGACGACTATGGCTACACCTTC
TRBJ2-5 TRBV7-6 TRBD2 . CASSLDGLAGKETQYF TGTGCCAGCAGCTTAGACGGACTAGCGGGGAAAGAGACCCAGTACTTC
TRBJ2-2 TRBV7-3 TRBD2 . CASSSRTSGVRGGELFF TGTGCCAGCAGCTCCCGGACTAGCGGGGTGAGGGGCGGGGAGCTGTTTTTT
TRBJ2-3 TRBV14 . . CASGSNADTQYF TGTGCCAGCGGCAGTAACGCAGATACGCAGTATTTT